A single sample is the source of the 8 T cell receptor beta chains below, sequenced in a study of blood T cell repertoires in COVID-19. Generated by immunoSEQ multiplex PCR, the TCRdb table keeps only in-frame clones and is missing some. The sample comprises 350,000 or so clones, 80% to 90% of which are singletons, and 8% to 13% rests with the top ten. The specimen sequenced was peripheral blood. Receptors were obtained from a woman in her twenties or thirties with COVID-19, enrolled during active disease.

This clone was seen once. The chain combines TRBV6-6 with TRBJ1-1; D unclear. The length of the CDR3 is 14 residues. V lost 0 bases and J 1 base, leaving 6 bases between the germline ends. Germline V gene lookup returns CDR1 MNHNY and CDR2 SVGAGI (reference sequence). In nucleotides, the CDR3 is TGTGCCAGCAGTTACTCTCGAGAGAACACTGAAGCTTTCTTT. It translates to CASSYSRENTEAFF.

This clone was counted a single time. This rearrangement joins TRBV5-1 to TRBJ2-3; 9 nucleotides align to TRBD2. Germline-derived CDR1 and CDR2 are SGHRS and YFSETQ. The CDR3 loop spans 15 amino acids. The J segment lost 4 bases and the V segment lost 4 bases, leaving 7 bases of the junction unmatched. The CDR3 DNA sequence: TGCGCCAGCAGCCCGGGGACTAGCTCCGCAGATACGCAGTATTTT. It codes for CASSPGTSSADTQYF. The full variable domain, in which reference TRBV5-1 and TRBJ2-3 provide the parts outside the CDR3, is KAGVTQTPRYLIKTRGQQVTLSCSPISGHRSVSWYQQTPGQGLQFLFEYFSETQRNKGNFPGRFSGRQFSNSRSEMNVSTLELGDSALYLCASSPGTSSADTQYFGPGTRLTVL.

The chain joins TRBV7-3 to TRBJ2-3; D possibly corresponds to TRBD1 (5 bases). CDR3 length: 14 amino acids. Germline CDR1 SGHTA, CDR2 FQGTGA. The V end lost 2 bases, the J end lost 2 bases, and 8 bases lay between the germline ends. CDR3 nucleotide sequence: TGTGCCAGCAGCTTAGCAGGGAACACAGATACGCAGTATTTT. It translates to CASSLAGNTDTQYF.

The CDR3 nucleotides are TGTGCCAGCAGTGATGGGGGGGGTCAGCCCCAGCATTTT. Amino acids: CASSDGGGQPQHF. The V call is TRBV2, the J call TRBJ1-5; tentative D call: TRBD1 (5 bases). V was pared by 3 bases and J by 6 bases, with 9 bases between. The germline gives CDR1 SNHLY, CDR2 FYNNEI. CDR3 length: 13 residues.

This clone was counted between two and nine times. V and J are TRBV5-1 and TRBJ2-7; TRBD1 agrees at 7 bases. In germline, CDR1 is SGHRS, CDR2 YFSETQ. V shed 4 bases and J 5 bases; nucleotides not matched to a gene: 3. This CDR3 spans 12 amino acids. The CDR3 spells CASSTDRDEQYF. The CDR3 DNA sequence: TGCGCCAGCAGCACAGACAGGGACGAGCAGTACTTC. Full variable domain (rest looked up from reference TRBV5-1 and TRBJ2-7): KAGVTQTPRYLIKTRGQQVTLSCSPISGHRSVSWYQQTPGQGLQFLFEYFSETQRNKGNFPGRFSGRQFSNSRSEMNVSTLELGDSALYLCASSTDRDEQYFGPGTRLTVT.

In this sample, this clone turned up once. The chain employs TRBV6-4 and TRBJ1-1; D unclear. This CDR3 is 14 amino acids long. Germline V lookup: CDR1 MRHNA, CDR2 SNTAGT. V shed 6 bases and J shed 1 base, with 12 bases lying between them. As DNA, the CDR3 is TGTGCCAGCAGCCTTGAGGCCGCGAACACTGAAGCTTTCTTT. This codes for CASSLEAANTEAFF.

The rearrangement joins TRBV6-5 to TRBJ2-2; maybe TRBD1 (6 bases). The CDR3 totals 14 residues. Germline CDR1 and CDR2: MNHEY and SVGAGI. V lost 4 bases, J lost 4 bases, and 10 bases lay in between. For the CDR3, the DNA is TGTGCCAGCAGTTTCACAGGGAGCACCGGGGAGCTGTTTTTT. Its protein product is CASSFTGSTGELFF.

The chain combines TRBV2 with TRBJ1-1; 7 nucleotides match TRBD1. V lost 7 bases, J lost 6 bases, and 8 bases stayed unmatched. CDR3 length: 13 residues. The V gene's germline CDR1 is SNHLY and CDR2 FYNNEI. CDR3 DNA sequence: TGTGCCAGCACCATCGAACAGGGGTCTGAAGCTTTCTTT. Protein: CASTIEQGSEAFF.